This TCR beta chain derives from a study of blood T cell repertoires in COVID-19. Study details: Some COVID-19 samples were acute and others convalescent; all came from the United States, Italy and Spain. Sources were T cells, B-cell-depleted T cells, or PBMCs; the material itself was cDNA or gDNA.

Seattle-derived patients entered the study during active infection and were followed longitudinally. Measured with immunoSEQ multiplex PCR; TCRdb has only the in-frame clones, and not every one. This table has 85,000 to 120,000 clones, roughly 92% appearing once. Specimen: peripheral blood. This clonotype was obtained from a woman in her fifties or sixties with COVID-19, enrolled during active disease.

The CDR3 region is CASRLHERNEQFF. The CDR3 bases are TGTGCCAGCAGGCTACACGAGCGCAATGAGCAGTTCTTC. The V call is TRBV2, the J call TRBJ2-1, with no clear D. Between the trimmed V and J ends, which lost 6 bases and 6 bases, there was a span of 12 bases. Germline CDR1 is SNHLY and CDR2 is FYNNEI. The CDR3 extends over 13 amino acids. The full variable domain, rest sourced from reference TRBV2 and TRBJ2-1, is EPEVTQTPSHQVTQMGQEVILRCVPISNHLYFYWYRQILGQKVEFLVSFYNNEISEKSEIFDDQFSVERPDGSNFTLKIRSTKLEDSAMYFCASRLHERNEQFFGPGTRLTVL.